These T cell receptor beta chains were read from a single sample in a study of relationships among human T cell subsets. TCRdb redid the calling of the multiplex PCR reads with MiXCR, one entry per CDR3 protein. The table has thousands of distinct CDR3 sequences, approximately 50% seen once. Source material: memory T cells sorted from blood. The receptors originated from a man between 40 and 49 years old in good health. The CDR3 runs from the conserved cysteine through the conserved F or W. The size entry is marked missing in some rows and otherwise reads once, few, many or a size class.

j_gene,v_gene,abundance,CDR3aa
TRBJ1-2,TRBV4-1,NA,CASSQVRDGYTF
TRBJ2-5,TRBV10-2,NA,CASSEPALGETQYF
TRBJ2-3,TRBV11-2,medium-sized,CASRRIGQGTDTQYF
TRBJ1-2,TRBV19,few,CASRAGSYGYTF
TRBJ2-1,TRBV11-2,few,CASSRGLAGEGQFF
TRBJ2-1,TRBV20-1,medium-sized,CSATPDMTYNEQFF
TRBJ1-5,TRBV12-2,NA,CASRLAPGVESAPAF
TRBJ2-1,TRBV4-2,NA,CASSQEASLAGGRNEQFF
TRBJ1-2,TRBV30,NA,CAWSGTAGGYTF
TRBJ2-5,TRBV5-1,NA,CASSVTGRGETQYF
TRBJ1-5,TRBV4-2,NA,CASSQDPSGVSNQPQHF
TRBJ2-5,TRBV6-5,few,CASRGGGTGQETQYF
TRBJ2-5,TRBV24-1,NA,CATSESRDRGTQYF
TRBJ2-2,TRBV7-9,NA,CATREDTGELFF
TRBJ2-3,TRBV20-1,NA,CSGYRGALFKSTDTQYF
TRBJ1-2,TRBV28,NA,CASNLGSYGYTF
TRBJ1-1,TRBV19,NA,CATTGSAEAFF
TRBJ1-6,TRBV4-1,NA,CASSRISGQRPSPLHF
TRBJ1-1,TRBV12-3/TRBV12-4,NA,CASRPVGGRNTEAFF
TRBJ2-3,TRBV5-1,few,CASSPDRGRGDTQYF
TRBJ1-1,TRBV30,NA,CAWPLNTEAFF
TRBJ2-3,TRBV6-6,NA,CASSRQGSTDTQYF
TRBJ1-1,TRBV11-2,NA,CASSLGQQGRTEAFF
TRBJ2-7,TRBV14,NA,CASSRTLLPSGEQYF
TRBJ2-3,TRBV7-9,few,CASTIPDRGTDTQYF